Presented here are 5 T cell receptor beta chains from one specimen sequenced in a study of cytomegalovirus exposure and HLA in healthy donors. Primers: 60 Vbeta forward and 13 Jbeta reverse. Profiling relied on immunoSEQ multiplex PCR, and the TCRdb table lists in-frame clones only, not all of them. The data show some 150,000 clones, with 80% to 85% seen just once and less than 3.5% held by the top ten. Sample: PBMCs. The source of these receptors is a woman aged 25-40 years in good health and CMV-seronegative.

The chain uses TRBV7-9 and TRBJ2-3; 7 bases align to TRBD1. Trimming cost V 1 base and J 1 base; bases outside gene matches: 8. This CDR3 has 17 residues. The germline V gene encodes CDR1 SEHNR and CDR2 FQNEAQ (reference sequence). DNA for the CDR3: TGTGCCAGCAGCTTAGATCTCTCCGGACAGGGCACAGATACGCAGTATTTT. This sequence encodes CASSLDLSGQGTDTQYF.

This CDR3 is CASSPSQGSIVKLFF. As DNA, the CDR3 is TGTGCCAGCTCACCCTCACAGGGCTCGATTGTAAAACTGTTTTTT. V is TRBV18 and J is TRBJ1-4; a weak D match, TRBD1 (6 bases). This CDR3 is 15 amino acids long. From germline, CDR1 is KGHSH and CDR2 LQKENI. The V end lost 3 bases, the J end lost 10 bases, and 18 bases lay between the germline ends.

The chain employs TRBV7-2 and TRBJ2-3, with 12 positions matching TRBD2. The J segment lost 3 bases and the V segment lost 6 bases, leaving 7 bases of the junction unmatched. Germline CDR1 and CDR2: SGHTA and FQGNSA. This CDR3 region has 16 residues. The CDR3 nucleotides are TGTGCCAGCAGGCACCTAGCGGGAGGGTTTACAGATACGCAGTATTTT. This gives the protein CASRHLAGGFTDTQYF.

The J gene is TRBJ2-1, the V gene TRBV27, with 16 bases fitting TRBD2. Germline CDR1 and CDR2: MNHEY and SMNVEV (reference sequence). The CDR3 runs 18 residues. The J segment lost 1 base and the V segment lost 4 bases, leaving 4 bases of the junction unmatched. The CDR3 DNA sequence: TGTGCCAGCAGTTCAGGGACTAGCGGGAGGGTGTCCTACAATGAGCAGTTCTTC. It codes for CASSSGTSGRVSYNEQFF.

This chain uses TRBV7-9 with TRBJ1-1, with D uncertain. Germline V gene lookup returns CDR1 SEHNR and CDR2 FQNEAQ (reference sequence). Trimming took 4 bases from V and 7 from J, leaving 13 bases between them. The CDR3 length is 13 residues. CDR3 nucleotide sequence: TGTGCCAGCAGCTCAGCTGGGAGGGTTGAAGCTTTCTTT. It specifies CASSSAGRVEAFF.